The 21 T cell receptor beta chains below all came from one sample that was sequenced in a study of beta chain features in type 1 diabetes. Overall study findings and caveats: In every one of the four CD4+ subsets, TCRB CDR3s were moderately but significantly shorter in Type 1 diabetes patients.

No antigen is known for these receptors. Expressed TCRB transcripts were sequenced because the isolated RNA had all been reverse transcribed beforehand. Repertoires were generated with immunoSEQ multiplex PCR, while TCRdb's copy carries only in-frame clones and drops some. The table records roughly 700,000 clones, roughly 13% of them present only once. Sequencing was performed on naive CD4+ T cells from blood. These receptor sequences come from a man younger than 30 with type 1 diabetes.

This clone came up a few times. This chain connects TRBV4-2 to TRBJ2-3, with 10 bases fitting TRBD2. CDR3 size: 18 residues. In germline, CDR1 is LGHNA, CDR2 YNFKEQ. V shed 0 bases, J shed 1 base, and the junction held 7 bases outside the gene matches. CDR3 sequence (DNA): TGTGCCAGCAGCCAAGAGGGTCTAGCGGGGGCCCGCACAGATACGCAGTATTTT. Protein sequence: CASSQEGLAGARTDTQYF.

This clone has just a few counts. The V and J genes are TRBV7-9 and TRBJ2-5; 7 nucleotides align to TRBD1. Losses at the gene ends were 11 bases for V and 5 bases for J; bases not matched to a gene: 11. This CDR3 spans 13 amino acids. Germline loops: CDR1 SEHNR, CDR2 FQNEAQ (reference sequence). CDR3 in amino acids: CAGGQVSGETQYF. CDR3 nucleotides: TGTGCCGGCGGACAGGTTTCGGGGGAGACCCAGTACTTC. The variable domain in full, completed from reference TRBV7-9 and TRBJ2-5, reads DTGVSQNPRHKITKRGQNVTFRCDPISEHNRLYWYRQTLGQGPEFLTYFQNEAQLEKSRLLSDRFSAERPKGSFSTLEIQRTEQGDSAMYLCAGGQVSGETQYFGPGTRLLVL.

The chain uses TRBV15 and TRBJ2-7, with D perhaps matching TRBD1 (5 bases). Trimming left V 2 bases short and J 4 bases short, with 12 bases between. The CDR3 has 14 residues. CDR1 is LNHNV and CDR2 is YYDKDF in the germline V gene (reference sequence). The CDR3 coding sequence is TGTGCCACCAGCAGACAGGGTGCCCGATACGAGCAGTACTTC. Translation gives CATSRQGARYEQYF.

This clone showed up just a few times. CDR3 DNA: TGTGCCAGCAGCCCGGGGACTAGCTGGAATGAGCAGTTCTTC. Its protein product is CASSPGTSWNEQFF. V and J are TRBV5-6 and TRBJ2-1; 9 positions match TRBD2. CDR3 size: 14 residues. Trimming took 4 bases from V and 7 from J; bases not matched to a gene: 6. Germline values: CDR1 SGHDT, CDR2 YYEEEE.

Comments on this clone: The same CDR3 is also encoded by other DNA sequences in this sample. The rearrangement uses TRBV29-1 and TRBJ1-4; 10 bases agree with TRBD1. Germline V gene lookup returns CDR1 SQVTM and CDR2 ANQGSEA. The CDR3 has 13 amino acids. Trimming at V came to 3 bases and at J to 5 bases, leaving 0 bases not matched to a gene. The CDR3 coding sequence is TGCAGCGTTGAGGGACAGGGGAATGAAAAACTGTTTTTT. Its translation is CSVEGQGNEKLFF.

This clone was observed a few times. The DNA for the CDR3 is TGTGCCTGGACGGGACAGGCGTACAATGAGCAGTTCTTC. This encodes CAWTGQAYNEQFF. The rearrangement links TRBV30 to TRBJ2-1; 8 bases match TRBD1. The CDR3 consists of 13 residues. Germline V gene sequence: CDR1 GTSNPN, CDR2 SVGIG (reference sequence). V lost 4 bases to trimming and J lost 4 bases; unmatched junction nucleotides: 3.

The chain couples TRBV7-8 to TRBJ1-1, with 7 bases identical to TRBD1. This CDR3 region has 15 residues. Per germline, CDR1 SGHVS and CDR2 FQNEAQ. V shed 0 bases, J shed 2 bases, and the junction held 3 bases outside the gene matches. The CDR3 is CASSLAGTVNTEAFF. In nucleotides, the CDR3 is TGTGCCAGCAGCTTAGCCGGGACAGTTAACACTGAAGCTTTCTTT.

V usage is TRBV6-1 and J usage is TRBJ2-5, with 8 nucleotides matching TRBD1. V lost 4 bases, J lost 7 bases, and 8 bases stayed unmatched. Germline V gene lookup returns CDR1 MNHNS and CDR2 SASEGT. The CDR3 covers 14 residues. CDR3 DNA: TGTGCCAGCAGTGGACAGGGGTTCCGAGGGACCCAGTACTTC. This codes for CASSGQGFRGTQYF.

This clone has just a few counts. Other DNA sequences of this sample code for an identical CDR3. The rearrangement links TRBV27 to TRBJ2-5; D remains unclear. The germline gives CDR1 MNHEY, CDR2 SMNVEV (reference sequence). V lost 3 bases and J lost 5, with 4 bases in between. The CDR3 sequence is 11 residues long. CDR3 sequence reads: CASSLGETQYF. DNA for the CDR3: TGTGCCAGCAGTTTGGGGGAGACCCAGTACTTC.

This clone occurred a few times. This rearrangement joins TRBV25-1 to TRBJ1-5, with 7 bases aligning to TRBD1. The germline V gene encodes CDR1 MGHDK and CDR2 SYGVNS. The ends lost 2 bases at V and 4 bases at J; junction bases unmatched: 2. The CDR3 is 14 residues long. The CDR3 loop reads CASSEQGGNQPQHF. The CDR3 coding sequence is TGTGCCAGCAGTGAACAGGGGGGAAATCAGCCCCAGCATTTT. Combining the CDR3 with reference TRBV25-1 and TRBJ1-5 gives the whole variable domain EADIYQTPRYLVIGTGKKITLECSQTMGHDKMYWYQQDPGMELHLIHYSYGVNSTEKGDLSSESTVSRIRTEHFPLTLESARPSHTSQYLCASSEQGGNQPQHFGDGTRLSIL.

This clone was seen a handful of times. V usage is TRBV19 and J usage is TRBJ2-1; D possibly corresponds to TRBD2 (6 bases). This CDR3 has 14 amino acids. V shed 5 bases and J shed 6 bases, with 14 bases lying between them. Germline CDR1 and CDR2: LNHDA and SQIVND (reference sequence). This chain's CDR3 is CASSERDWSNEQFF. CDR3 sequence (DNA): TGTGCCAGTAGTGAACGGGACTGGAGCAATGAGCAGTTCTTC.

The chain recombines TRBV12-5 with TRBJ2-1; 7 nucleotides align to TRBD2. V was clipped by 5 bases and J by 0 bases; unmatched bases: 16. The CDR3 is 19 residues long. Germline V gene data show CDR1 as LGHNT and CDR2 as FRNRAP. The CDR3 region is CASGPRDYILHDSYNEQFF. In DNA, the CDR3 is TGTGCTAGTGGTCCCCGGGACTACATACTTCACGACTCCTACAATGAGCAGTTCTTC.

The V and J genes are TRBV4-1 and TRBJ2-1; 10 bases fit TRBD2. Germline V CDR1 and CDR2: MGHRA, YSYEKL. Trimming at V came to 0 bases and at J to 9 bases, leaving 8 bases not matched to a gene. The CDR3 contains 16 residues. The DNA of the CDR3 is TGCGCCAGCAGCCAAGATATTAGCGGGGGGTGGAGTGAGCAGTTCTTC. It specifies CASSQDISGGWSEQFF.

The chain carries TRBV30 and TRBJ1-3; the match to TRBD1 covers 7 bases. Losses at the gene ends were 1 base for V and 4 bases for J; bases not matched to a gene: 1. CDR1 is GTSNPN and CDR2 is SVGIG in the germline V gene (reference sequence). This CDR3 comprises 13 residues. The CDR3 DNA is TGTGCCTGGAGTGAAGGGGGCGGAAACACCATATATTTT. Translation: CAWSEGGGNTIYF.

The DNA for the CDR3 is TGTGCCACCAGCAGAGATACTAGTCAAGAGACCCAGTACTTC. Translation: CATSRDTSQETQYF. The chain joins TRBV15 to TRBJ2-5; D possibly corresponds to TRBD2 (5 bases). The V end was cut by 0 bases, the J end by 2 bases, with 7 bases between. Germline V gene lookup returns CDR1 LNHNV and CDR2 YYDKDF (reference sequence). CDR3 length: 14 residues.

This clone has a handful of counts. V and J are TRBV6-1 and TRBJ2-7; TRBD2 might be the D (6 bases). Germline V gives CDR1 MNHNS, CDR2 SASEGT. V lost 2 bases and J 2 bases, leaving 13 bases between the germline ends. The length of the CDR3 is 15 residues. The CDR3 region is CASSETGDPPYEQYF. The CDR3 DNA sequence: TGTGCCAGCAGTGAAACGGGGGACCCTCCCTACGAGCAGTACTTC.

This clone appeared a few times. The J gene is TRBJ1-2, the V gene TRBV9; D unresolved. The length of the CDR3 is 14 residues. V shed 6 bases and J shed 8 bases, with 20 bases lying between them. CDR1 is SGDLS, CDR2 YYNGEE, per germline. The CDR3 nucleotides are TGTGCCAGCACGCGCGGGGAGGCCCTCTGGGGCTACACCTTC. Amino acid sequence: CASTRGEALWGYTF.

The table lists this clone with a few counts. This chain connects TRBV19 to TRBJ2-1; D is ambiguous. The germline CDR1 and CDR2 sequences are LNHDA and SQIVND (reference sequence). This CDR3 has 14 residues. The V end was cut by 3 bases, the J end by 3 bases, with 9 bases between. The CDR3 DNA reads as TGTGCCAGTAGTATTAAGGTCGGCTACAATGAGCAGTTCTTC. It is translated as CASSIKVGYNEQFF.

In its sample, this clone was seen a few times. The CDR3 DNA reads TGCAGCGTCGGGACAGTCTCCTACGAGCAGTACTTC. The encoded protein is CSVGTVSYEQYF. This rearrangement joins TRBV29-1 to TRBJ2-7; TRBD1 agrees at 7 bases. This CDR3 contains 12 residues. The V and J ends lost 6 bases and 0 bases, in that order; junction bases with no gene match: 2. Germline CDR1 and CDR2: SQVTM and ANQGSEA.

Of note for this clone: This CDR3 is also generated by other DNA sequences in the sample. The rearrangement joins TRBV27 to TRBJ1-1; tentative D call: TRBD1 (6 bases). The CDR3 has 13 amino acids. CDR1 is MNHEY and CDR2 is SMNVEV in the germline V gene (reference sequence). V was trimmed by 2 bases and J by 5 bases, leaving 9 bases between them. The CDR3 reads CASSLRGGTEAFF. CDR3 nucleotide sequence: TGTGCCAGCAGTTTAAGGGGGGGTACTGAAGCTTTCTTT.

The chain joins TRBV29-1 to TRBJ1-2, with 11 bases fitting TRBD1. The V gene's germline CDR1 is SQVTM and CDR2 ANQGSEA. V gave up 6 bases and J gave up 1 base; unmatched junction bases: 4. The CDR3 runs to 14 residues. CDR3 in amino acids: CSVSGTGGNYGYTF. Written as DNA, the CDR3 is TGCAGCGTCTCTGGGACAGGGGGTAACTATGGCTACACCTTC. The full variable domain, its missing parts supplied by reference TRBV29-1 and TRBJ1-2, is SAVISQKPSRDICQRGTSLTIQCQVDSQVTMMFWYRQQPGQSLTLIATANQGSEATYESGFVIDKFPISRPNLTFSTLTVSNMSPEDSSIYLCSVSGTGGNYGYTFGSGTRLTVV.